Described below is a single T cell receptor beta chain sequence and its context. This clonotype was observed many times. What this receptor recognizes is not known. Base qualities were left out, and no much larger clone turns up one base away. V is clipped by 5 bases and J by 3 bases, and the sequence between their germline boundaries is 5 bases long. From the cysteine through the phenylalanine, the CDR3 covers 12 amino acids. Solely the CDR3 DNA is kept, with 36 bases framed from the first base. CDR1 and CDR2 were assigned from the germline V gene as SGHTA and FQGNSA. The source of the sample is a study of blood T cells in healthy people across ages (dated by TCRdb to between 2014 and 2017). About the study as a whole: Template switching captured roughly one uniquely barcoded TCR beta cDNA molecule per two T cells in model experiments. To track age-related changes in TCR beta repertoire diversity, the study relied on deep sequencing normalized with unique cDNA molecular identifiers. Four age groups were formed from the donors: young (average approximately 15 years), middle-aged (approximately 39), aged (approximately 60) and long-lived (more than 75). Donors of different ages were randomly distributed across sequencing lanes to avoid experimental bias. Two additional independent replicas of 1 million unique cDNA reads from the same blood draw were analyzed for two donors (one aged 18 to 30 and one aged 80 or older). Results and caveats for the whole study, not just this receptor: Because the CMV infection status of the donors was unknown, age-related changes in expanded clonotypes may potentially have been confounded. Compared with the aged group, the long-lived group had more naive CD4+ T cells, fewer expanded clones and increased TCR diversity, suggesting age selection. As age increased, observed TCR beta diversity per million T cells dropped in a roughly linear way, and a significant reduction was already evident by age about 40. Because profiling used bulk unsorted PBMCs, naive and antigen-experienced compartments could not be compared conclusively. Estimates of total diversity based on one million sequenced T cells were regarded as lower bounds and as underestimates. There was a strong correlation between observed TCR beta diversity and the percentage of naive T cells measured by flow cytometry.

Library preparation used 5' RACE. Data came from an Illumina HiSeq 2500. A second PCR of roughly 7 to 11 cycles was run with a J-beta primer mix and a sample-barcoded 5' primer. A template-switch 5' adaptor carrying 12 random nucleotides introduced a unique molecular identifier onto each TCR beta cDNA molecule. Each sample yielded at least 2.5 million CDR3-containing paired-end reads. First-strand cDNA synthesis was performed from all RNA using the Mint cDNA synthesis kit, with priming by a TRBC-specific oligonucleotide. Following uracil-DNA glycosylase treatment, all cDNA underwent a first 18-cycle PCR with the universal primers M1SS and BC2_uni_R. The study's own analysis went as follows. Normalization of each sample was performed by random selection of 1 million high-quality reads, each carrying a distinct molecular identifier. Reads sharing molecular identifiers were discarded rather than binned into consensus sequences. MiTCR, run with a Q25 quality threshold and the strictest error-elimination algorithm, handled CDR3 identification, clonotype clustering and error correction. A nonparametric unseen species model with Euler transformation was used to estimate lower-bound total TCR beta diversity. TCRdb ran its own pipeline on the public reads, namely fastp trimming at Q25 and MiXCR clone calling, and kept in-frame beta chains. Each entry merges the rows of one CDR3 protein and shows their most common DNA and genes. The V and J calls were determined by TCRdb, not by the authors. For this sample there are fewer than 1,000,000 distinct CDR3 sequences; under 55% appear just once. The ten largest clones take up roughly 18% of the sample.

The donors were 40 or so Caucasian individuals from Russia, aged roughly 6 to 100 years, who were systemically healthy. Each donor gave around 9.5 milliliters of peripheral blood, collected into EDTA-treated Vacutainer tubes. PBMCs were isolated by Ficoll-Paque density-gradient centrifugation, with at least 6.5 million obtained per sample. Trizol reagent was used to extract total RNA from PBMCs, with at least 6 micrograms per sample. For every donor, an aliquot of PBMCs went through flow cytometry to measure the percentages of naive CD45RAhigh/CD27high T cells. The sequence is built from TRBV7-2 and TRBJ2-1; confidence is insufficient to name the D gene. The sequence was obtained from a man aged 60 to 69 in good health. Sequencing was performed on blood. Here is the DNA: TGTGCCAGCAGCCTAAACTACAATGAGCAGTTCTTC. This translates into CASSLNYNEQFF.